This TCR beta chain was sequenced during a study of human versus mouse CDR3 diversity and MHC coevolution. The wider study: Reported immunoSEQ sensitivity was one in 200,000 T cells, with reduced amplification bias. Samples had between about 5.5 x 10^6 and 1.7 x 10^7 valid reads.

Assay used: immunoSEQ multiplex PCR; TCRdb lists only in-frame clones, some missing. The sample records around 77,000 clones, under 95% being singletons. Concerning this clone: Its antigen remains unknown.

Overall study findings and caveats: Mice had fewer CDR3 deletions and insertions than humans on average.

Germline assignment: CDR1 SQVTM and CDR2 ANQGSEA. The V end lost 4 bases, the J end lost 1 base, and 13 bases lay between the germline ends. The CDR3 covers 15 residues. The sample taken for sequencing was naive CD4+ T cells from blood. Sample subset: CD45RO-negative CD62L-positive naive CD4 T cells. The TCR sequence derives from a person aged 30 to 70 in good health. This sequence joins TRBV29-1 and TRBJ2-2; D not resolved. This CDR3 reads CSVAFSNRNTGELFF. The DNA for the CDR3 is TGCAGCGTTGCATTTTCTAACAGGAACACCGGGGAGCTGTTTTTT.